This TCR beta chain was captured by sequencing in a study of CD8 T cells in Susac syndrome. The J segment lost 5 bases and the V segment lost 0 bases, leaving 5 bases of the junction unmatched. Germline-derived CDR1 and CDR2 are LGHNA and YSLEER. There are 15 residues in the CDR3. It was with random hexamers that about 0.45 to 1 ug RNA was reverse transcribed. MiXCR, run by TCRdb on the immunoSEQ multiplex PCR reads, gives a single entry per CDR3 protein. Here the sample spans approximately 120,000 distinct CDR3 sequences, roughly 89% being singletons. J is TRBJ2-5 and V is TRBV4-3, with 8 bases that match TRBD2. What was sequenced was CD8+ T cells from PBMCs. The origin of this receptor is a human donor with multiple sclerosis. This CDR3 reads CASSQDPGGGETQYF. The CDR3 nucleotides are TGCGCCAGCAGCCAAGATCCGGGCGGGGGGGAGACCCAGTACTTC.